Here is one TCR beta chain with its context. Its antigen is as yet unknown. V was clipped by 0 bases and J by 5 bases, with 7 bases between them. The CDR3 totals 12 residues. CDR1 is GTSNPN, CDR2 SVGIG, per germline (reference sequence). Sequenced material consisted of expressed TCRB transcripts (all of the isolated RNA was reverse transcribed). Sequencing was performed with immunoSEQ multiplex PCR; in TCRdb, only in-frame clones are kept and a portion is missing. This repertoire shows a few hundred thousand clones, less than 30% found once; its top ten account for about 0.012%. Each donor gave one heparinised blood draw averaging around 0.12 L. A sort by CD45RO/CCR7/CD25/CD127/CD95/CD27 yielded CD4+ naive, central memory, regulatory and stem cell-like memory cells. These data come from a study of beta chain features in type 1 diabetes. Broader study findings: TCRB CDR3s were moderately but significantly shorter in Type 1 diabetes patients in all four CD4+ subsets. Amplification by PCR could prefer shorter templates, with the same effect in patients and controls.

The receptor's source is a woman under 40 with type 1 diabetes. V is TRBV30 and J is TRBJ2-5, with D uncertain. Sequencing used naive CD4+ T cells from blood. The CDR3, as DNA: TGTGCCTGGAGTGTACTGGAGGAGACCCAGTACTTC. Protein product: CAWSVLEETQYF.